The subject of this entry is one T cell receptor (beta chain). This clonotype was seen many times. Its binding antigen is unknown. Per-nucleotide qualities are absent, and no much larger clonotype sits a single base away. Rearranged TRB sequences spanning V, D and J segments were amplified by multiplex touch-down PCR using a mixed TRB-A/B primer pool. Illumina adapters and sample indices were attached to the amplicons in two consecutive PCR reactions using Phusion HS II polymerase. The amplicons were purified from gel with the NucleoSpin Gel and PCR Clean-up kit and then assessed with Qubit and an Agilent 2100 Bioanalyzer. The libraries were sequenced on an Illumina MiSeq with 600-cycle, single-indexed, paired-end runs. Concerning the study's data processing: Processing of the TRB sequences was carried out with MiXCR versions 2.12 and 3.0.5. Each unique CDR3 nucleotide sequence was treated as one clone, and only productive sequences with two or more reads were kept. The repertoire metrics were Shannon diversity, evenness, clonality (calculated as one minus evenness), and diversity profiles parameterized by alpha from 0 to 5. The IGoR algorithm was used to calculate generation probabilities of clones in the paired pre- and post-chemotherapy samples. The public reads were reanalyzed by TCRdb: fastp trimming at Q25, MiXCR alignment, in-frame beta chains only. Under each unique CDR3 protein, matching rows form one entry showing the most common genes and DNA. The V and J calls here are based on TCRdb, not the publication. The sample yields 15,000 or so distinct CDR3 sequences; 20% to 25% were counted once. The ten largest account for 5% to 6% of the sample.

Taken from cysteine to phenylalanine, the CDR3 has 19 residues. The retained sequence is limited to the CDR3, 57 bases, with the frame set at the first base. Trimming accounts for 5 bases at V and 0 bases at J, while the number of junction bases matched to no gene is 12. The germline V gene (reference sequence) provides CDR1 LNHDA and CDR2 SQIVND. Genomic DNA extracted from peripheral blood, rather than sorted cells or RNA, was used as the source for amplification of TCR beta rearrangements. These data belong to a study of T cell repertoires in aging, cancer and after chemotherapy (dated by TCRdb to the late 2010s). For the wider study: Six donor age groups were covered, ranging from 30 or younger up to 70 or older, and each group contained at least three individuals. TCR repertoires from healthy donor controls were recorded over periods of several months to years and showed clear clonal overlap between repeated samplings. The full dataset contained about 10 million TCR reads. To look at immunoaging and at how T cells reconstitute after chemotherapy, the study profiled TCR beta repertoires in peripheral blood from both healthy donors and cancer patients. Alongside around 97 healthy donors serving as a reference group, the cohort included over 200 cancer patients, of whom some 94 had hematological cancers and 110 to 140 had solid cancers. What the authors observed across the whole study: According to the authors, the repertoire data do not permit conclusions about immunological memory after chemotherapy. In both cancer cohorts, median generation probability rose over the chemotherapy interval, which suggests that the repertoire was reconstituted through rebound thymic output. In healthy donors, the decline in TCR diversity with age was mainly explained by loss of richness, whereas in cancer patients loss of evenness was also found to contribute. Compared with age-matched healthy donors, untreated patients with hematological or solid cancers had significantly lower TCR diversity and higher clonality in blood.

Sequenced sample: blood. This TCR derives from a human donor in good health. The sequence joins TRBV19 to TRBJ2-3; 12 nucleotides in the junction match TRBD2. The CDR3 sequence is CASSGSLAGGHPSTDTQYF. The DNA is as follows: TGTGCCAGTAGTGGTTCGCTAGCGGGGGGGCATCCTAGCACAGATACGCAGTATTTT.